Reported below is one T cell receptor beta chain. This clonotype has only a few counts. Its specific antigen is unknown. The germline gene is not matched at one end of the junction; a read error may be the cause. This entry belongs to a study of T-cell reconstitution after alpha-beta-depleted transplantation in children (dated by TCRdb to the mid-2010s). General notes on the study: T-cell immune reconstitution after TCRalphabeta/CD19-depleted allogeneic hematopoietic cell transplantation in children was quantitatively tracked in the study by means of TCR repertoire profiling.

Library preparation was by PCR. Sequencing was performed on an Illumina HiSeq 2500. TCR libraries were prepared with molecular barcoding, using unique molecular identifiers to normalize TCRbeta repertoire quantification. TCRdb ran its own pipeline on the public reads, namely fastp trimming at Q25 and MiXCR clone calling, and kept in-frame beta chains. Rows with one shared CDR3 protein collapse into an entry with the most common genes and DNA. The sample table shows more than 550,000 distinct CDR3 sequences, and approximately 10% are seen once. Roughly 4% of the sample belongs to the ten largest clones. The germline V gene (reference sequence) sets CDR1 to DFQATT and CDR2 to SNEGSKA. Measured from the cysteine to the phenylalanine, the CDR3 is 14 residues long. Only CDR3 DNA is held: 42 bases, read in frame from base 1.

Rearrangement joined TRBV20-1 to TRBJ2-7, with 10 bases in between that match TRBD2. The material sequenced was PBMCs from the stem cell graft donor, taken from the stem cell graft. This receptor was identified in a human donor who donated a stem cell graft to a child with acute myeloid leukemia. The CDR3 is CSVRGPSGSYEQYF. The bases read TGCAGTGTTAGAGGCCCTAGCGGGAGCTACGAGCAGTACTTC.